This T cell receptor beta chain was identified during a study of cytotoxic CD8 clonotypes in ibrutinib-treated CLL. Turning to the study itself: The subjects consisted of 11 relapsed/refractory and 15 treatment-naive individuals, with around 17 IGHV unmutated. Study-level results: Clonality at baseline surpassed age-matched healthy donors and tracked circulating CD8+ T-cell counts.

Repertoires were generated with immunoSEQ multiplex PCR, while TCRdb's copy carries only in-frame clones and drops some. Of some 92,000 clones listed, approximately 80% were seen once; the top ten hold approximately 23%. This clone was detected once. The antigen is undetermined. The junction does not match germline at one end; this may be a read error. Cryopreserved PBMCs were the source of roughly 2 micrograms of genomic DNA, which went to TCR beta libraries. The material sequenced was PBMCs, taken after 24 months of ibrutinib treatment. This TCR came from a human donor with chronic lymphocytic leukemia.

The CDR3 nucleotides are TGTGCTAGCAGCTTAAGATCTGGGACAGGGAGCCCCAAGTCCTACGAGCAGTACTTC. Amino acid sequence: CASSLRSGTGSPKSYEQYF. J is TRBJ2-7 and V is TRBV7-7; 9 nucleotides agree with TRBD1. This CDR3 has 19 residues. Germline V gives CDR1 SSHAT, CDR2 FNYEAQ (reference sequence).